These 9 T cell receptor beta chains originate from one sample sequenced in a study of blood T cell repertoires in COVID-19. TCRdb keeps only in-frame clones here, not all; method: immunoSEQ multiplex PCR. This sample carries about 120,000 clones, just over 90% of them seen once, and the ten largest clones take 1.5% to 2%. Sample: peripheral blood. These TCRs come from a human donor with active COVID-19. The donor label of this sample is uncertain.

The J gene is TRBJ1-1, the V gene TRBV4-3, with D maybe TRBD1 (5 bases). The CDR3 has 14 amino acids. Trimming shortened V by 0 bases and J by 7 bases, and 12 bases separated the two germline ends. Germline assignment: CDR1 LGHNA and CDR2 YSLEER. As DNA, the CDR3 is TGCGCCAGCAGCCAAGATCTGGGGGAGGGTGAAGCTTTCTTT. Amino acid sequence: CASSQDLGEGEAFF.

In this sample, this clone turned up a few times. The chain employs TRBV6-5 and TRBJ2-7; D unresolved. V lost 0 bases and J lost 1, with 7 bases in between. The CDR3 covers 14 residues. From germline, CDR1 is MNHEY and CDR2 SVGAGI. The CDR3 coding sequence is TGTGCCAGCAGTTACTCTCGGTCATCCTACGAGCAGTACTTC. Translation: CASSYSRSSYEQYF.

The chain carries TRBV13 and TRBJ2-1; D is uncertain. CDR1 and CDR2 from the germline V gene are PRHDT and FYEKMQ (reference sequence). Trimming stripped 3 bases from V and 0 bases from J, with 24 bases between. The CDR3 has 20 residues. CDR3 bases: TGTGCCAGCAGCTTCCCTTCCTCGGCCGCCGGGTCCTACTCCTACAATGAGCAGTTCTTC. This codes for CASSFPSSAAGSYSYNEQFF.

The V and J genes are TRBV6-5 and TRBJ1-1, with D tentatively TRBD1 (5 bases). The CDR3 has 13 amino acids. Germline values: CDR1 MNHEY, CDR2 SVGAGI. The germline V and J ends were trimmed by 9 bases and 3 bases, with 14 bases remaining between them. The CDR3 DNA is TGTGCCAGTAATGCAGGGAGGTACACTGAAGCTTTCTTT. This sequence encodes CASNAGRYTEAFF.

The V and J genes are TRBV7-2 and TRBJ2-7; 13 bases are shared with TRBD2. CDR1 is SGHTA and CDR2 is FQGNSA in the germline V gene. Trimming removed 2 bases from V and 2 bases from J; junction bases left unmatched: 0. CDR3 length: 15 residues. In DNA form, the CDR3 reads TGTGCCAGCAGCTTAACTAGCGGGGGGGCCTACGAGCAGTACTTC. Translating it yields CASSLTSGGAYEQYF.

The V and J genes are TRBV18 and TRBJ1-4, with a weak D call TRBD1 (6 bases). Deletions cut 2 bases from V and 2 bases from J, with 18 bases between. CDR3 length: 18 residues. The germline CDR1 and CDR2 sequences are KGHSH and LQKENI. Here the CDR3 reads CASSPKGQGYATNEKLFF. Here the CDR3 DNA reads TGTGCCAGCTCACCAAAGGGACAAGGGTATGCGACTAATGAAAAACTGTTTTTT.

The chain is built from TRBV6-5 and TRBJ1-2; 8 bases fit TRBD1. The CDR3 covers 15 residues. The trim removed 3 bases at V and 9 bases at J, leaving 12 bases unmatched. Germline V gene lookup returns CDR1 MNHEY and CDR2 SVGAGI. CDR3 amino acids: CASSYSGTGTASYTF. The CDR3 nucleotides read TGTGCCAGCAGTTATTCCGGGACAGGAACCGCGAGCTACACCTTC.

This sequence joins TRBV7-3 and TRBJ2-5; D is perhaps TRBD2 (6 bases). The CDR3 contains 15 residues. The V gene lost 2 bases and the J gene lost 3 bases, with 13 bases spanning the gap. Per the germline V gene, CDR1 is SGHTA and CDR2 is FQGTGA. The CDR3 here is CASSLGGGGEETQYF. DNA for the CDR3: TGTGCCAGCAGCTTAGGGGGTGGAGGGGAAGAGACCCAGTACTTC.

The chain links TRBV4-2 to TRBJ1-3; weak D call: TRBD1 (6 bases). The CDR3 is made up of 18 amino acids. Germline-derived CDR1 and CDR2 are LGHNA and YNFKEQ. V was clipped by 1 base and J by 0 bases, with 16 bases between them. This CDR3 is CASSQVGQGRYSGNTIYF. DNA of the CDR3: TGTGCCAGCAGCCAAGTAGGTCAGGGGCGATACTCTGGAAACACCATATATTTT.